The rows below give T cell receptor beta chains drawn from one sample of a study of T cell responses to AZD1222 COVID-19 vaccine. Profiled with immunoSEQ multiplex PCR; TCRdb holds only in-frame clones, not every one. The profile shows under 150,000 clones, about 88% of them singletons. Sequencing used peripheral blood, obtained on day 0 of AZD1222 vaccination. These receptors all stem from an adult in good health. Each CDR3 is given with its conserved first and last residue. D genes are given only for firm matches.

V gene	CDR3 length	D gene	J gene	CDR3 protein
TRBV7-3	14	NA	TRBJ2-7	CASSARDGYYEQYF
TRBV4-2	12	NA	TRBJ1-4	CASSHSNQKLFF
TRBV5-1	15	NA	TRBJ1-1	CASSLGGTSNTEAFF
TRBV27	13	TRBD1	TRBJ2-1	CASRETGKYEQFF
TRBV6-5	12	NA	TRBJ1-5	CASIDYRQPQHF
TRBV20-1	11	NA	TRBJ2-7	CSAPISYEQYF
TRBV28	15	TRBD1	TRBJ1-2	CAPLSRDRVIYGYTF
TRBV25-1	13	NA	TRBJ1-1	CASLGTRNTEAFF
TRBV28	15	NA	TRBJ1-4	CASSLSRDINEKLFF
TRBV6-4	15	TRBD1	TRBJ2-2	CASSEGQGATGELFF
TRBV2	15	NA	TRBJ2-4	CASSVKALAKNIQYF
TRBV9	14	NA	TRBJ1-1	CASSVETVPYEAFF